This TCR beta chain is drawn from a study of cytomegalovirus exposure and HLA in healthy donors (dated by TCRdb to 2015 to 2018). About the study as a whole: In an earlier analysis of some 610 of the donors, 276 Gb of sequence data and 100 million or so unique TCR beta sequences from about 180 million T cells were reported. The T cell repertoires of roughly 660 subjects were profiled by immunosequencing and related to cytomegalovirus serostatus. Of the 300 to 450 genotyped donors, about 84% fell in the genetic ancestry cluster associated with self-reported Caucasian donors. To predict cytomegalovirus infection status, the study brought together high-throughput TCR immunosequencing, statistical association of individual TCRs with disease status, and machine learning. Among 300 to 500 genotyped donors of the cohort, an average of around 250,000 unique TCR beta nucleotide sequences was sequenced per donor, of which roughly 18% were non-productive. The number of typed donors differed by locus: about 620-640 for A, B, C, DRB1 and DQB1; 500 to 550 for DQA1; 600 to 610 for DPA1; and 400 to 480 for DPB1. An earlier analysis of about 600 of the donors used high-throughput TCR beta sequencing to judge whether each TCR beta V gene segment behaved as functional or pseudogenic. HLA typing included class I and class II loci at four-digit resolution. Donor age, sex, ethnicity and CMV serostatus were collected together with the repertoire data. The study aimed to test whether cataloging public T cell receptors could reveal signatures of past pathogen exposure. Along with the roughly 670-subject first cohort, a separate validation cohort of about 110 different subjects was used. Because of strong linkage in the cohort, roughly five DR-DQ haplotypes were treated as single units for association and clustering. A later analysis re-analyzed previously published TCR beta repertoires from 660 or so donors and added high-resolution HLA genotyping to study TCR occurrence patterns. Genome-wide SNP genotypes for about 65% of the 666 donors were used in a later genetic analysis, which treated that subset as a discovery cohort. All discovery cohort repertoires had been generated on a single sequencing platform. Approximately 330 gigabases of sequencing data and around 80 million unique TCR sequences made up an early release that covered roughly 670 HLA-typed donors. Rather than drawing on any new phenotypic data, the later analysis identified candidate immune exposures from TCR beta sequences and the way those sequences occurred across donors. Broader findings and caveats from the paper: When HLA alleles, especially DR and DQ, strongly co-occurred, attributing TCR associations to individual alleles was difficult. According to the authors, the approach could potentially be generalized to other disease states and immunological phenotypes. An association between a missense DCLRE1C variant and V-gene and J-gene trimming of TCR beta chains was found in a later genetic analysis and replicated in an independent cohort. Broadly in line with IMGT annotations, most TCR beta V segments showed up in productive rearrangements about 87% or about 30% of the time in an earlier analysis of about 500 of the donors. Because HLA typing was missing for some donors at each locus, association tests included only the typed subset. Immune exposure information for the cohort was limited to CMV serostatus. A further reported finding was that TCR beta sequences accurately predicted the HLA-A and HLA-B alleles for most subjects in the first cohort. Presence/absence analyses assumed roughly uniform sequencing depth across donors, an assumption that may not hold. Around 16 rarely observed V segments, including chromosome 9 orphons, were excluded from the earlier analysis of just under 600 of the donors because counts were too low. A later analysis reported that several top co-occurrence clusters appeared linked to parvovirus B19, influenza, CMV and Epstein-Barr virus. According to a later analysis, most CMV-associated TCR beta chains appeared to be HLA-restricted, and the HLA associations seemed to be driven largely by CMV exposure. Most TCR sequences were observed very rarely across donors, whereas some public TCRs were present in many individuals. Some IMGT-functional V segments, including TRBV6-2 and TRBV6-3, could not be distinguished by the 87-base-pair reads and were therefore excluded. A total of 150 to 200 TCR beta chains were listed by the study as associated with cytomegalovirus. Linkage disequilibrium might explain the correlated functional status among segregating V segments, but an unknown experimental factor could not be excluded. Specific HLA alleles were associated with about 17,000 TCR beta sequences at a false discovery rate of 0.05 in a later analysis. The classifier was reported to diagnose cytomegalovirus status with high specificity and sensitivity in both the original and validation cohorts. Compared with equally common non-associated chains, HLA-associated TCR beta chains in a later analysis were more clonally expanded and had lower generation probabilities. According to a later analysis, TCR association rates differed among HLA loci, with DRB1 alleles showing the most associated TCRs and HLA-C alleles showing the fewest. A cluster of highly shared sequence variants was judged likely to represent a technical artifact of the sequencing pipeline. This cohort had only TCR beta chains sequenced, and the lack of alpha or paired-chain data limited which features could be detected. In a later genetic analysis, fewer N-insertions in productive TCRs were reported among donors in an Asian-associated ancestry cluster than the 666-donor mean. A few of the identified cytomegalovirus-associated TCR beta chains were confirmed in vitro to be specific for cytomegalovirus antigens.

A remark on this clone: Its cognate antigen has yet to be identified. Base qualities are missing; no much larger clone stands one base away.

The CDR3 runs 15 residues from the cysteine to the phenylalanine. Kept here is only the CDR3 DNA, which spans 45 bases and is read in frame from base 1. CDR1 and CDR2 are read off the germline V gene (reference sequence) as GTSNPN and SVGIG. The junction shows trimming of 3 bases on V and 4 bases on J, and the gene matches do not reach 9 bases of it. The library was produced with the immunoSEQ multiplex PCR assay. For the multiplex PCR, a mixture combining 60 forward primers for TCR Vbeta segments and 13 reverse primers for TCR Jbeta segments was used. Amplification of the CDR3 region of rearranged TCR beta genes was performed with a multiplex PCR assay on genomic DNA. The Illumina HiSeq System was used to sequence the amplified TCR beta libraries as 87-base-pair reads. Turning to the authors' computational methods: In a later analysis, roughly 80 million unique TCR beta chains were counted across the approximately 670 repertoires, and roughly 11 million of these chains were shared by at least two donors. Raw reads were error-corrected and collapsed into unique sequences with a nearest-neighbor algorithm that merged closely related sequences to remove PCR and sequencing errors. To assign V, D and J gene segments, CDR3 sequences were aligned to IMGT reference sequences. For a sequence to be retained, at least a six-nucleotide match to both a V gene segment and a J gene segment was required. Rearrangements were classified as productive when the CDR3 lacked stop codons and remained in frame with V and J, and all other rearrangements were classified as non-productive. Following IMGT convention, CDR3 was defined as the stretch from the second conserved V-encoded cysteine up to the conserved J-encoded phenylalanine. Sequences without an unambiguous match to a single V gene segment were excluded from the earlier analysis of about 640 of the donors. An earlier analysis of approximately 590 of the donors called V segments functional above 56.7% productive rearrangements and segregating when the between-donor standard deviation exceeded 5%. A statistical classification framework was built for diagnosing cytomegalovirus status from the catalog of TCR beta chain sequences. In a later analysis, V and J genes were assigned by comparing TCR nucleotide sequences against IMGT/GENE-DB human TR gene sequences. A later analysis assigned CDR3 sequences and most-parsimonious VDJ recombination scenarios with the TCRdist pipeline. In a later analysis, every TCR beta chain was defined by the combination of its CDR3 amino acid sequence and its V-gene family, and reads without a unique V-gene family were dropped. In a later analysis, some 600 highly shared, low-generation-probability nucleotide sequences were removed to address suspected cross-contamination and a sequencing artifact. In a later analysis, a clonal expansion index was calculated for each public chain from normalized within-repertoire ranks of inferred template counts. In a later analysis, generation probabilities were computed using a VDJ recombination model fitted to out-of-frame rearrangements, and the results were checked against IGoR. In a later analysis, hypergeometric tests were used to score TCR-TCR, TCR-HLA and TCR-CMV co-occurrence, with a repertoire-size bias correction applied to TCR pairs. In a later analysis, false discovery rates were estimated by permuting HLA or CMV assignments 20 times. In a later analysis, co-occurring TCRs were grouped with DBSCAN, and TCRdist sequence similarity was added when clustering was performed within HLA-allele-positive subsets. Repertoires with fewer than 30,000 or more than 120,000 public chains were left out of co-occurrence clustering, as were about 5 repertoires with anomalous nucleotide sharing. TCRdb retrieved this table from immuneACCESS and kept in-frame rearrangements only. Not all clones are present; in checked studies, unresolved V genes account for under half, and no reason is known for the remainder. The DNA was the basis for D and trimming; V, J and clone size are from that table. The table for this sample lists about 93,000 clones; 65% of them were counted only once. The ten largest clones capture about 6% of the sample.

The cohort comprised 670 or so healthy bone marrow donors. Cohort members were all nominally healthy when sampled, although unrecorded immune exposures were likely present. The donor was CMV seropositive and was included in the group of 250 to 300 seropositive cohort members. Every donor gave a peripheral blood sample, and the peripheral blood mononuclear cells from that sample were used for TCR beta sequencing. Genomic DNA extraction from the blood cell samples was performed with the Qiagen DNeasy Blood Extraction Kit. The receptor comes from a boy younger than 18 in good health and CMV-seropositive. The sequence links TRBV30 to TRBJ1-5; TRBD1 fits 7 bases in the junction. Source material: PBMCs. The CDR3 region reads CAWRKGDRENQPQHF. The base sequence is TGTGCCTGGAGAAAGGGGGACAGAGAAAATCAGCCCCAGCATTTT.